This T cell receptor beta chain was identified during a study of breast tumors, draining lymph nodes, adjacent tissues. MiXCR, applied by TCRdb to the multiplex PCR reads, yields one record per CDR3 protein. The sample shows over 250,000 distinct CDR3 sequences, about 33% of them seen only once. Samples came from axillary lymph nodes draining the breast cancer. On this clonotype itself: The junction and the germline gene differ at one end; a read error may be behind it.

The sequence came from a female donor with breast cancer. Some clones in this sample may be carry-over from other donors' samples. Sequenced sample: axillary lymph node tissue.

The CDR3 sequence is CASSLILDRGGSYRYTF. CDR3 bases: TGTGCCAGCAGCTTAATTTTGGATAGGGGCGGAAGCTATCGCTACACCTTC. The rearrangement joins TRBV7-3 to TRBJ1-2, with D possibly being TRBD1 (5 bases). Germline CDR1 reads SGHTA; CDR2 reads FQGTGA. This CDR3 is built from 17 residues.